The clone carrying this TCR beta chain occurred many times. Its antigen is unknown. The CDR3 totals 14 residues. Trimming removed 2 bases from V and 7 bases from J, with 12 bases in between. Looked up from germline, CDR1 is MNHEY and CDR2 is SVGAGI. This entry comes from a study of T cell repertoires in cytomegalovirus infection. For the study at large: Public TCR beta signatures were indicative of both CMV infection and a matching HLA type. The study's findings and limits: CMV carriers having the relevant HLA were flagged by cumulative public TCR beta family frequency. Across the ex vivo response, the dominant clonotypes were HLA-C-restricted CMV-specific TCR beta clonotypes.

TCRdb reanalysed the reads using MiXCR and keeps one entry per CDR3 protein. The data show 200,000 to 300,000 distinct CDR3 sequences, with 6% to 8% seen just once and about 6.5% held by the top ten. This sequence originates from a human donor in good health (CMV status not recorded). Some clones in this sample may be carry-over from other donors' samples. The sample consisted of PBMCs. This chain connects TRBV6-5 to TRBJ1-5; D might be TRBD1 (6 bases). In DNA, the CDR3 is TGTGCCAGCAGTTACCGACAGGCCGGCCAGCCCCAGCATTTT. Its translation is CASSYRQAGQPQHF.